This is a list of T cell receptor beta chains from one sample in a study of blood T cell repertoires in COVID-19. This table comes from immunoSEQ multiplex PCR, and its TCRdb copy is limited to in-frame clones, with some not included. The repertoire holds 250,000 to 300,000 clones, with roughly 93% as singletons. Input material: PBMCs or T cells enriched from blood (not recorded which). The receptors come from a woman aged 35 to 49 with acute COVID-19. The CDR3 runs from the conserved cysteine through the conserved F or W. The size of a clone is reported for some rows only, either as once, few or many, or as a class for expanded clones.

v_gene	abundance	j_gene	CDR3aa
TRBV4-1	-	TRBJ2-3	CASSQDQAGATDTQYF
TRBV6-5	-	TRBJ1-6	CASSYSQGRGDSPLHF
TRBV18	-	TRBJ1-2	CASSRDSGGGYTF
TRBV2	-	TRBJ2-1	CASSVTSGTYNEQFF
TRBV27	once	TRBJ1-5	CASSFHRGNQPQHF
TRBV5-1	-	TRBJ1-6	CASSLAQGDSPLHF
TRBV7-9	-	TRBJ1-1	CASSRGQDHEAFF
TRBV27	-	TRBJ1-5	CASRNTGGSNQPQHF
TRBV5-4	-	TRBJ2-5	CASSFRRDQETQYF
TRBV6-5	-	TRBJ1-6	CASRGLGQLNSPLHF
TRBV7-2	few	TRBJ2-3	CASSSQTGRDTQYF
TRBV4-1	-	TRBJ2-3	CASSSGGLGDTQYF
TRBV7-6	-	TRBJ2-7	CASSLTSGSLPYF